The 18 T cell receptor beta chains below were found in one sample sequenced in a study of Graves' ophthalmopathy and Graves' hyperthyroidism. The authors amplified TCR beta CDR3 regions, and they did so from RNA transcripts for repertoire sequencing. HTBI-primed first-round RT-PCR preceded second-round multiplex PCR. TCRdb used MiXCR to reprocess the multiplex PCR reads, holding one entry per CDR3 protein. The sample lists 600,000 to 700,000 distinct CDR3 sequences, about two fifths seen once, with 3% to 4% in the top ten. The sequencing input was peripheral blood. These receptors came from an adult man with Graves' ophthalmopathy.

The sample holds one count of this clonotype. V usage is TRBV14 and J usage is TRBJ2-2, with 7 bases matching TRBD1. Trimming cost V 7 bases and J 2 bases; bases outside gene matches: 7. Germline V gene sequence: CDR1 SGHDN, CDR2 FVKESK. This CDR3 has 15 amino acids. Written as DNA, the CDR3 is TGTGCCAGCACCTCCGGGACAGAAAACACCGGGGAGCTGTTTTTT. Translated: CASTSGTENTGELFF.

The V call is TRBV2, the J call TRBJ2-5; D remains unclear. The DNA matches TRBJ2-1 better at its end, which makes the J call doubtful. Germline assignment: CDR1 SNHLY and CDR2 FYNNEI. CDR3 length: 13 residues. The CDR3 reads CASSATALGKQFF. The CDR3 DNA sequence: TGTGCCAGCAGTGCCACTGCCCTCGGAAAGCAGTTCTTC.

The chain combines TRBV2 with TRBJ1-3, with D tentatively TRBD1 (6 bases). There are 15 residues in the CDR3. The V gene lost 3 bases and the J gene lost 0 bases, with 9 bases spanning the gap. From germline, CDR1 is SNHLY and CDR2 FYNNEI. CDR3 amino acids: CASSDQGSSGNTIYF. In DNA, the CDR3 is TGTGCCAGCAGTGATCAGGGGAGCTCTGGAAACACCATATATTTT.

In its sample, this clonotype was seen a few times. V usage is TRBV12-3 or TRBV12-4 and J usage is TRBJ1-1; unclear D gene. This CDR3 comprises 11 residues. V was shortened by 6 bases and J by 7 bases, with 9 bases between the two germline ends. The CDR3: CASSTLYEAFF. CDR3 bases: TGTGCCAGCAGCACCCTATATGAAGCTTTCTTT.

This clonotype appeared many times. V and J are TRBV12-3 or TRBV12-4 and TRBJ1-2; 7 bases are a match to TRBD1. With 6 bases clipped from V and 4 bases from J, the junction kept 8 bases outside the gene matches. CDR3 length: 14 amino acids. The CDR3 reads CASSLSRQGYGYTF. The CDR3 DNA is TGTGCCAGCAGCTTATCCCGACAGGGCTATGGCTACACCTTC.

The sample holds many counts of this clonotype. V is TRBV29-1 and J is TRBJ1-1, with 7 bases identical to TRBD1. Germline lookup yields CDR1 SQVTM and CDR2 ANQGSEA. This CDR3 spans 11 amino acids. V shed 7 bases and J 6 bases; nucleotides not matched to a gene: 5. DNA of the CDR3: TGCAGCGCTCGGGACAGCTCTGAAGCTTTCTTT. It specifies CSARDSSEAFF.

The chain has TRBV5-1 and TRBJ2-5, with D possibly matching TRBD1 (5 bases). Germline lookup yields CDR1 SGHRS and CDR2 YFSETQ. V was cut by 5 bases and J by 8 bases, with 19 bases left in between. This CDR3 has 14 residues. As DNA, the CDR3 is TGCGCCAGCAGTTTAGACAGCTATGGCTACACCCAGTACTTC. Translation: CASSLDSYGYTQYF. Filled out from reference TRBV5-1 and TRBJ2-5, the complete variable domain reads KAGVTQTPRYLIKTRGQQVTLSCSPISGHRSVSWYQQTPGQGLQFLFEYFSETQRNKGNFPGRFSGRQFSNSRSEMNVSTLELGDSALYLCASSLDSYGYTQYFGPGTRLLVL.

The gene calls are TRBV7-3 and TRBJ2-2; D call uncertain. In germline, CDR1 is SGHTA, CDR2 FQGTGA. V dropped 10 bases and J dropped 6 bases, with 12 bases sitting between them. CDR3 length equals 12 residues. As DNA, the CDR3 is TGTGCCACGGACGTGGAGCCCGGGGAGCTGTTTTTT. Translating it yields CATDVEPGELFF.

This chain uses TRBV5-1 with TRBJ1-4, with D hard to call. Germline values: CDR1 SGHRS, CDR2 YFSETQ. V shed 5 bases and J shed 7 bases, with 15 bases lying between them. The CDR3 runs to 14 residues. The CDR3 spells CASRPELGTEKLFF. CDR3 nucleotide sequence: TGCGCCAGCAGGCCGGAGTTGGGCACTGAAAAACTGTTTTTT.

Regarding this clonotype: The conserved phenylalanine or tryptophan normally closing the CDR3 is absent here, so this likely arose from a read error. The J gene is TRBJ2-7, the V gene TRBV19, with D hard to call. The CDR3 loop spans 14 amino acids. Trimming cost V 3 bases and J 0 bases, with 9 bases left between them. CDR1 is LNHDA, CDR2 SQIVND, per germline (reference sequence). CDR3 sequence: CASSIGILSYEQYL. DNA of the CDR3: TGTGCCAGTAGTATTGGGATTCTCTCCTACGAGCAGTACCTC.

There are a few counts of this clonotype. The chain couples TRBV30 to TRBJ1-5, with D uncertain. Between the trimmed V and J ends, which lost 0 bases and 5 bases, there was a span of 8 bases. Germline V gives CDR1 GTSNPN, CDR2 SVGIG (reference sequence). There are 13 residues in the CDR3. CDR3 amino acids: CAWSVGLDQPQHF. CDR3 sequence (DNA): TGTGCCTGGAGTGTGGGTCTTGATCAGCCCCAGCATTTT.

At least ten counts were recorded for this clonotype. The chain carries TRBV7-3 and TRBJ2-7, with D perhaps given as TRBD1 or TRBD2 (5 bases each). Trimming pared 5 bases from V and 5 bases from J, leaving 16 bases between. This CDR3 spans 14 amino acids. Germline V lookup: CDR1 SGHTA, CDR2 FQGTGA. The DNA for the CDR3 is TGTGCCAGCAGCCCCCAGGGAGCGATGCACGAGCAGTACTTC. It is translated as CASSPQGAMHEQYF.

This rearrangement joins TRBV7-6 to TRBJ1-2, with TRBD1 matching over 8 bases. Germline CDR1 reads SGHVS; CDR2 reads FNYEAQ. This CDR3 is built from 14 residues. Unmatched junction bases numbered 7, after V lost 5 bases and J lost 5 bases. CDR3 sequence (DNA): TGTGCCAGCAGCCTCAGACAGGGGCCGTATGGCTACACCTTC. Translated, it gives CASSLRQGPYGYTF.

In DNA, the CDR3 is TGTGCCAGCAGTGGGAACGAGACCCAGTACTTC. Translation gives CASSGNETQYF. The chain combines TRBV25-1 with TRBJ2-5; D unclear. The CDR3 is 11 residues long. Germline V gene lookup returns CDR1 MGHDK and CDR2 SYGVNS. V was pared by 4 bases and J by 5 bases, with 5 bases between.

This clonotype was counted ten times or more. The rearrangement uses TRBV2 and TRBJ2-7; perhaps TRBD1 as D (5 bases). Deletions cut 6 bases from V and 2 bases from J, with 14 bases between. Germline values: CDR1 SNHLY, CDR2 FYNNEI. The CDR3 contains 14 residues. As DNA, the CDR3 is TGTGCCAGCAGGGTAACAGGTGCTGCCTACGAGCAGTACTTC. As protein: CASRVTGAAYEQYF.

This clonotype was detected many times. This rearrangement joins TRBV12-3 or TRBV12-4 to TRBJ1-5; 7 bases are a match to TRBD1. Trimming cost V 3 bases and J 6 bases; bases outside gene matches: 2. The length of the CDR3 is 13 residues. The CDR3: CASSLRGPQPQHF. The CDR3, as DNA: TGTGCCAGCAGTTTGAGGGGGCCTCAGCCCCAGCATTTT.

As to this clonotype: This may arise from a read error, as a much more abundant clone is one base away. The chain is built from TRBV7-2 and TRBJ2-5; the D gene is possibly TRBD2 (7 bases). CDR1 is SGHTA, CDR2 FQGNSA, per germline. V was shortened by 5 bases and J by 7 bases, with 17 bases between the two germline ends. The CDR3 has 14 amino acids. The CDR3 region is CASSPPGGRGTQYF. CDR3 sequence (DNA): TGTGCCAGCAGCCCACCCGGGGGGCGAGGGACCCAGTACTTC. Drawing the rest from reference TRBV7-2 and TRBJ2-5, the complete variable domain is GAGVSQSPSNKVTEKGKDVELRCDPISGHTALYWYRQSLGQGLEFLIYFQGNSAPDKSGLPSDRFSAERTGGSVSTLTIQRTQQEDSAVYLCASSPPGGRGTQYFGPGTRLLVL.

This clonotype came up many times. The CDR3 does not close with the conserved phenylalanine or tryptophan, likely indicating a read error. The DNA is omitted, as the CDR3 cannot be located on it reliably, and the CDR3 follows TCRdb's listing. The chain combines TRBV29-1 with TRBJ1-4; the table's D call, TRBD1, was not checked against the DNA. Germline lookup yields CDR1 SQVTM and CDR2 ANQGSEA. The CDR3 is 9 residues long, counting both termini. CDR3 sequence: CSPSDRDRV.